This TCR beta chain was obtained from a study of T cell responses to AZD1222 COVID-19 vaccine. CDR3 length: 17 residues. With V trimmed by 3 bases and J by 7 bases, 11 bases remained unmatched. Germline assignment: CDR1 SGDLS and CDR2 YYNGEE. Comments on this clone: Its antigen is currently unknown.

The assay was immunoSEQ multiplex PCR, and TCRdb's table has in-frame clones only and misses some. Here the sample spans roughly 150,000 clones, roughly nine tenths being singletons. Broader study findings: In a largely white British group with more females than males, clonal diversity was possibly underestimated. Dominant CD4 TCR responses targeted spike regions 160-218 and 743-854.

The chain combines TRBV9 with TRBJ2-1; TRBD2 matches 12 bases. The TCR originated in an adult who received the AZD1222 COVID-19 vaccine. This sample comprised peripheral blood, obtained 28 days after the second AZD1222 dose. The CDR3 loop is CASSANLAGGPGNEQFF. In nucleotides, the CDR3 is TGTGCCAGCAGCGCTAATCTAGCGGGAGGGCCGGGTAATGAGCAGTTCTTC.